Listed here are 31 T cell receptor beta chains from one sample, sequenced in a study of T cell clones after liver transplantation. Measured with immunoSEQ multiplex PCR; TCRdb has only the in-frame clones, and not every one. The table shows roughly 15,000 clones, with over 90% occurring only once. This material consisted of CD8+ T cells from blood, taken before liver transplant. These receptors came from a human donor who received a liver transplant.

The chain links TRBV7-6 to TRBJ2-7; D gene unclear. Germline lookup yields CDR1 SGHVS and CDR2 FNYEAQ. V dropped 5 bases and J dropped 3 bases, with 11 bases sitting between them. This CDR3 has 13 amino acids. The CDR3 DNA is TGTGCCAGCAGCCCCTCCGCGGTCTACGAGCAGTACTTC. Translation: CASSPSAVYEQYF.

In DNA, the CDR3 is TGTGCCAGTTCGACATTGATTGCCCACGAGCAGTACTTC. Protein product: CASSTLIAHEQYF. The rearrangement links TRBV6-5 to TRBJ2-7; D is unresolved. The CDR3 totals 13 residues. Per germline, CDR1 MNHEY and CDR2 SVGAGI. V was pared by 9 bases and J by 5 bases, with 17 bases between.

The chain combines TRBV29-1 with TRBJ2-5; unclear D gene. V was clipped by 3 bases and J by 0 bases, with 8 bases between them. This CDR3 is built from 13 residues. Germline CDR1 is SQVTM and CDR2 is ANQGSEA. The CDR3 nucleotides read TGCAGCGTTGAGCTATCAGACCAAGAGACCCAGTACTTC. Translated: CSVELSDQETQYF.

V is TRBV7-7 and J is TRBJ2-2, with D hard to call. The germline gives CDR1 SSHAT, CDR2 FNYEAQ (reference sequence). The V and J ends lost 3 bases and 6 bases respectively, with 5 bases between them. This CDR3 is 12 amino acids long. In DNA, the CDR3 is TGTGCCAGCAGCTTCACGGCCGGGGAGCTGTTTTTT. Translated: CASSFTAGELFF.

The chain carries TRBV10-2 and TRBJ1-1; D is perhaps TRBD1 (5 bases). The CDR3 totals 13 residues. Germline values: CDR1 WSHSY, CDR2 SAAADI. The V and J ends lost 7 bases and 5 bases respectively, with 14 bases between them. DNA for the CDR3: TGCGCCAGCACAGGGACGAGTGGGACTGAAGCTTTCTTT. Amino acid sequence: CASTGTSGTEAFF.

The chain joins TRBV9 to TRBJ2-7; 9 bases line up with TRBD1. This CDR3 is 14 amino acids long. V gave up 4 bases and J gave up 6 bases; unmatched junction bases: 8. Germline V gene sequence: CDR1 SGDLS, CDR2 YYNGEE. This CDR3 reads CASSTGQGPSEQYF. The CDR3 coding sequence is TGTGCCAGCAGCACGGGACAGGGCCCTTCCGAGCAGTACTTC.

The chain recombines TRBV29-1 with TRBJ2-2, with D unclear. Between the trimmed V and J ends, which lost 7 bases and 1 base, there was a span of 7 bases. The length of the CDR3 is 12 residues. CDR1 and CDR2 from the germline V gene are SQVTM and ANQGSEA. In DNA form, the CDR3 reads TGCAGCGGCCAGAGGAACACCGGGGAGCTGTTTTTT. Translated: CSGQRNTGELFF.

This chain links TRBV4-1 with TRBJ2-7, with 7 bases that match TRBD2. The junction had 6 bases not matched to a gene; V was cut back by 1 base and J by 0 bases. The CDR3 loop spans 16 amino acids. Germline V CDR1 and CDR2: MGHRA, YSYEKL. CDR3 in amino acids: CASSQVSSGTSYEQYF. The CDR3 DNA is TGCGCCAGCAGCCAAGTCTCTAGCGGAACCTCCTACGAGCAGTACTTC.

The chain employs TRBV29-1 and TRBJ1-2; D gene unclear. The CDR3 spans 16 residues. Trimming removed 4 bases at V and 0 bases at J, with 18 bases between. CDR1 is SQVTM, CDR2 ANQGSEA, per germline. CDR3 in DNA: TGCAGCGTTGCCCCCGCTACTCACGGAACTAACTATGGCTACACCTTC. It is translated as CSVAPATHGTNYGYTF.

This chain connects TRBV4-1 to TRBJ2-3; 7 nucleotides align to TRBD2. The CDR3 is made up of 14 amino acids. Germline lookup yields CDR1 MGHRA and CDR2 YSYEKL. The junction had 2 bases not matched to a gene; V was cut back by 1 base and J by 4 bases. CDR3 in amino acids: CASSQGGLADTQYF. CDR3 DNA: TGCGCCAGCAGCCAAGGAGGACTAGCAGATACGCAGTATTTT.

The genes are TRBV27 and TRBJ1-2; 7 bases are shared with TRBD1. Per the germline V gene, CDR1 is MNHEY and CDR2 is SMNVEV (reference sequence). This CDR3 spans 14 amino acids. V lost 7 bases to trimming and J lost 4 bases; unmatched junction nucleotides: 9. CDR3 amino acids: CASTPRGGVYGYTF. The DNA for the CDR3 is TGTGCCAGCACCCCTCGAGGGGGCGTCTATGGCTACACCTTC.

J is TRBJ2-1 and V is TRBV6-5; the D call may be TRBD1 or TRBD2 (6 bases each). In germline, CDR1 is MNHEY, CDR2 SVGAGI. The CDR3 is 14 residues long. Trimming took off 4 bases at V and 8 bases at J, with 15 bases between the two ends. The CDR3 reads CASSSERGADEQFF. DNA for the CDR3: TGTGCCAGCAGTTCCGAGAGGGGGGCCGATGAGCAGTTCTTC.

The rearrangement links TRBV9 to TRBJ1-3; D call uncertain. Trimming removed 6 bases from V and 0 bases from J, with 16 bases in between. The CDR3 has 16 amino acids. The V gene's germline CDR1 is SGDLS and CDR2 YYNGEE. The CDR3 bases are TGTGCCAGCACCTTCGAGGCGGTTAGCTCTGGAAACACCATATATTTT. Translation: CASTFEAVSSGNTIYF.

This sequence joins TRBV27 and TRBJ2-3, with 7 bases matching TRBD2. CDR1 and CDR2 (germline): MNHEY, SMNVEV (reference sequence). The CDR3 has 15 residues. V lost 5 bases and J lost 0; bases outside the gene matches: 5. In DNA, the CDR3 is TGTGCCAGCAGTCTTCTAGCGGCCAGCACAGATACGCAGTATTTT. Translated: CASSLLAASTDTQYF.

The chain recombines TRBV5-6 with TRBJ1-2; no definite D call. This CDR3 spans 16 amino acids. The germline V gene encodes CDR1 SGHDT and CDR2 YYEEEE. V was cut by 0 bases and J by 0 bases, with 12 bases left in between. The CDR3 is CASSLALVKANYGYTF. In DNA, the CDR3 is TGTGCCAGCAGCTTGGCGCTGGTGAAAGCTAACTATGGCTACACCTTC.

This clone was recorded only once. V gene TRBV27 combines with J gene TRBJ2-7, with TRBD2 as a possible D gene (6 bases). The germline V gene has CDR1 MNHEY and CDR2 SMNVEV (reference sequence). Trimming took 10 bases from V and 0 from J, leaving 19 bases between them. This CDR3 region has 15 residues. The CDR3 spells CATSHGGGGSYEQYF. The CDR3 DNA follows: TGTGCCACCTCTCACGGGGGAGGAGGCTCCTACGAGCAGTACTTC.

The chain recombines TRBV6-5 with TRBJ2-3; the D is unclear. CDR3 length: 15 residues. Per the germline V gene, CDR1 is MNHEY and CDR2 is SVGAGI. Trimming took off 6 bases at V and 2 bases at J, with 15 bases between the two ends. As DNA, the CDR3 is TGTGCCAGCAGCCTCAACCTCCGGAACACAGATACGCAGTATTTT. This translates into CASSLNLRNTDTQYF.

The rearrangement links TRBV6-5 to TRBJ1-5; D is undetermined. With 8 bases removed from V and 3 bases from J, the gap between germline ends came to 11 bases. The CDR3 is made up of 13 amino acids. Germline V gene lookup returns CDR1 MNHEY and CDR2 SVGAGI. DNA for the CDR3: TGTGCCAGCCGGATGGAGTACAATCAGCCCCAGCATTTT. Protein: CASRMEYNQPQHF.

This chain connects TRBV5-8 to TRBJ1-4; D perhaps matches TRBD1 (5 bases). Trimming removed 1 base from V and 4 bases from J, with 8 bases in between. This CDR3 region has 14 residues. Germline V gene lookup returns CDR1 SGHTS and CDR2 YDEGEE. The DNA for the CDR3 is TGTGCCAGCAGCTTGTTCAGGGATAATGAAAAACTGTTTTTT. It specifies CASSLFRDNEKLFF. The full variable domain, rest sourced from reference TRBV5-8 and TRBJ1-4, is EAGVTQSPTHLIKTRGQQATLRCSPISGHTSVYWYQQALGLGLQFLLWYDEGEERNRGNFPPRFSGRQFPNYSSELNVNALELEDSALYLCASSLFRDNEKLFFGSGTQLSVL.

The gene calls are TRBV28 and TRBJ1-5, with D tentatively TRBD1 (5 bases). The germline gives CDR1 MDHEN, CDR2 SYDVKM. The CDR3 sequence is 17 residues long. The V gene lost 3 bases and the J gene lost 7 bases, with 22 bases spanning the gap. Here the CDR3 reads CASSLGSRGREGQPQHF. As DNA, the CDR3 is TGTGCCAGCAGTTTGGGATCAAGGGGTCGGGAAGGGCAGCCCCAGCATTTT. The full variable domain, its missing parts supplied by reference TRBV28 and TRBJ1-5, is DVKVTQSSRYLVKRTGEKVFLECVQDMDHENMFWYRQDPGLGLRLIYFSYDVKMKEKGDIPEGYSVSREKKERFSLILESASTNQTSMYLCASSLGSRGREGQPQHFGDGTRLSIL.

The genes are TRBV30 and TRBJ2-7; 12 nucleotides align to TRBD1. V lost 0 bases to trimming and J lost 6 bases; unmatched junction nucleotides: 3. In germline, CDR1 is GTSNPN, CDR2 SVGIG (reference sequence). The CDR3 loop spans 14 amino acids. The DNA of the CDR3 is TGTGCCTGGAGTGTCGGGACAGGGGGCTCCGAGCAGTACTTC. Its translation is CAWSVGTGGSEQYF.

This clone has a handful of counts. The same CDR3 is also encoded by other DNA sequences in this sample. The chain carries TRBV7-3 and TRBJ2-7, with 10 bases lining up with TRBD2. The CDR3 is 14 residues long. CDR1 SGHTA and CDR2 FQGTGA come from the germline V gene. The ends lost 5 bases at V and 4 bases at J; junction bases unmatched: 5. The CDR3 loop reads CASSPPSGSYEQYF. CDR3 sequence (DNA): TGTGCCAGCAGCCCCCCTAGCGGGAGTTACGAGCAGTACTTC.

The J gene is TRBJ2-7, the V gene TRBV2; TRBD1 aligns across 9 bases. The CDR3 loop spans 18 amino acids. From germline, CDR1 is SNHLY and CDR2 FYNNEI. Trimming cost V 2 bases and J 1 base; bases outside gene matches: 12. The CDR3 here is CASSERKPGQGYSYEQYF. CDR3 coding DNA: TGTGCCAGCAGTGAAAGAAAACCGGGACAGGGTTATTCCTACGAGCAGTACTTC.

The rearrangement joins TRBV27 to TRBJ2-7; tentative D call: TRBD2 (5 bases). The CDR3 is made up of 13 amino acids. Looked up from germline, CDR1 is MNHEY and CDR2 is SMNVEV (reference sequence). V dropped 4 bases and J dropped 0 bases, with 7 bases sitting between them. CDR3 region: CASSSGNSYEQYF. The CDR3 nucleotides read TGTGCCAGCAGTTCCGGGAACTCCTACGAGCAGTACTTC.

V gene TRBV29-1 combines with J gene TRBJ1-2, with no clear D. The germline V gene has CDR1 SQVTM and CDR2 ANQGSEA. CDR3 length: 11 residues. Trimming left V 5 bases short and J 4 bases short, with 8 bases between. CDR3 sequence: CSVIGTYGYTF. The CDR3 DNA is TGCAGCGTTATTGGAACCTATGGCTACACCTTC.

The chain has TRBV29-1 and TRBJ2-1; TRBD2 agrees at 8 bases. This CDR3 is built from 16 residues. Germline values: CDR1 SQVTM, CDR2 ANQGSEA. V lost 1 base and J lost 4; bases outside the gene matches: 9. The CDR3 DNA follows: TGCAGCGTTGAAGGGGGAATAGCGGGGAATTACAATGAGCAGTTCTTC. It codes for CSVEGGIAGNYNEQFF.

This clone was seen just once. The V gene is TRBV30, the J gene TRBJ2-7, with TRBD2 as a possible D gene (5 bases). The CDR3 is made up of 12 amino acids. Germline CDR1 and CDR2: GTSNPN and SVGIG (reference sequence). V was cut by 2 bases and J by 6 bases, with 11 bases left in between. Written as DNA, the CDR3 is TGTGCCTGGAGTATTCTAGCAGGCGAGCAGTACTTC. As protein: CAWSILAGEQYF.

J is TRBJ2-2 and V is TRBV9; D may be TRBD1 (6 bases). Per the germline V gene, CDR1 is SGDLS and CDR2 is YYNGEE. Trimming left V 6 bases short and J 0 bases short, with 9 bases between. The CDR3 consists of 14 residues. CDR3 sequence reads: CASNTGSNTGELFF. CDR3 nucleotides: TGTGCCAGCAACACAGGGTCGAACACCGGGGAGCTGTTTTTT.

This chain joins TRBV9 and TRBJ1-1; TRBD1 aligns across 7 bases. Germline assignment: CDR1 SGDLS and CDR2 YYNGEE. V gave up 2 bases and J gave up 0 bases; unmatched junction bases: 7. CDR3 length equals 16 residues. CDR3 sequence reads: CASSVGDRNMNTEAFF. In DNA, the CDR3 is TGTGCCAGCAGCGTTGGGGACAGAAATATGAACACTGAAGCTTTCTTT.

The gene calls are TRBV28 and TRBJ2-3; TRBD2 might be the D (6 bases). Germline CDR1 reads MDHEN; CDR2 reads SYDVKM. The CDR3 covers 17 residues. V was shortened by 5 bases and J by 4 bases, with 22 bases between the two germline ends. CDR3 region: CASSKPGTHPGADTQYF. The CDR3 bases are TGTGCCAGCAGTAAACCCGGGACTCACCCTGGGGCAGATACGCAGTATTTT.

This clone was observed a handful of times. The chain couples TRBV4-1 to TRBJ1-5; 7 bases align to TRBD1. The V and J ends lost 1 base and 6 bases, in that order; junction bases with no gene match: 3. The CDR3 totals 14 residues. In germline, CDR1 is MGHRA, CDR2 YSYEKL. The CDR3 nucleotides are TGCGCCAGCAGCCAAGGACAGGGAGGTCAGCCCCAGCATTTT. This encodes CASSQGQGGQPQHF.